These 19 T cell receptor beta chains were sequenced from one sample in a study of shared clonotypes between healthy human individuals (dated by TCRdb to the early 2020s). Library construction relied on the immunoSEQ multiplex PCR assay. TCRdb limited this immuneACCESS table to in-frame rearrangements with V and J called. A share of clones is missing; checked studies link under half to unresolved V genes, and the rest is unexplained. For this sample the table gives some 510,000 clones, of which 60% to 85% were detected only once. The ten largest clones add up to roughly 13% of the sample. The sequenced sample was PBMCs. These receptors originate from a woman aged 40 to 50 in good health. Some clones in this sample may be carry-over from other donors' samples.

The chain joins TRBV9 to TRBJ2-3; D unclear. Germline V gives CDR1 SGDLS, CDR2 YYNGEE. This CDR3 region has 13 residues. Trimming shortened V by 0 bases and J by 7 bases, and 9 bases separated the two germline ends. The CDR3 coding sequence is TGTGCCAGCAGCGTAGATGATTTAAATACGCAGTATTTT. Translation: CASSVDDLNTQYF. The whole variable domain, filled in from reference TRBV9 and TRBJ2-3, reads DSGVTQTPKHLITATGQRVTLRCSPRSGDLSVYWYQQSLDQGLQFLIQYYNGEERAKGNILERFSAQQFPDLHSELNLSSLELGDSALYFCASSVDDLNTQYFGPGTRLTVL.

This sequence joins TRBV12-5 and TRBJ2-1; D gene uncertain. The CDR3 covers 15 residues. CDR1 and CDR2 (germline): LGHNT, FRNRAP. V lost 10 bases to trimming and J lost 5 bases, with 21 bases between them. The CDR3 DNA reads TGTGCTAACCTAAGGATTGATCCCTACAACAATGAGCAGTTCTTC. Its protein product is CANLRIDPYNNEQFF.

V usage is TRBV28 and J usage is TRBJ1-5; 8 nucleotides match TRBD1. V gave up 6 bases and J gave up 5 bases; unmatched junction bases: 12. This CDR3 spans 16 amino acids. Germline-derived CDR1 and CDR2 are MDHEN and SYDVKM. This CDR3 is CASRGSRGLGDQPQHF. The CDR3 coding sequence is TGTGCCAGCAGGGGTAGCAGGGGGCTAGGAGATCAGCCCCAGCATTTT.

This clone has just one count. V is TRBV7-6 and J is TRBJ2-1; TRBD2 matches 9 bases. The CDR3 covers 18 residues. Germline-derived CDR1 and CDR2 are SGHVS and FNYEAQ. V gave up 3 bases and J gave up 7 bases; unmatched junction bases: 16. The CDR3 bases are TGTGCCAGCAGCTTGGTAGCGGGAGTATACAACGCGTTGAATGAGCAGTTCTTC. It translates to CASSLVAGVYNALNEQFF.

This chain connects TRBV5-1 to TRBJ2-3; D possibly corresponds to TRBD1 (6 bases). Trimming shortened V by 4 bases and J by 2 bases, and 11 bases separated the two germline ends. CDR3 length: 14 amino acids. The germline CDR1 and CDR2 sequences are SGHRS and YFSETQ. CDR3 in amino acids: CASSVGTFTDTQYF. The CDR3, as DNA: TGCGCCAGCAGCGTGGGGACATTCACAGATACGCAGTATTTT.

This clone turned up a few times. The chain has TRBV7-9 and TRBJ2-7, with TRBD2 matching over 9 bases. The CDR3 spans 13 residues. CDR1 SEHNR and CDR2 FQNEAQ come from the germline V gene (reference sequence). The junction had 6 bases not matched to a gene; V was cut back by 8 bases and J by 4 bases. The CDR3 loop reads CASGPSGTYEQYF. The CDR3, as DNA: TGTGCCAGCGGTCCTAGCGGGACTTACGAGCAGTACTTC.

The rearrangement links TRBV5-1 to TRBJ2-1; D unclear. The CDR3 has 15 amino acids. The V gene's germline CDR1 is SGHRS and CDR2 YFSETQ. V shed 4 bases and J shed 5 bases, with 16 bases lying between them. In DNA, the CDR3 is TGCGCCAGCAGCACGAGACTGATCGACAACAATGAGCAGTTCTTC. This translates into CASSTRLIDNNEQFF.

The rearrangement joins TRBV28 to TRBJ2-1; maybe TRBD2 (6 bases). Germline loops: CDR1 MDHEN, CDR2 SYDVKM. The V and J ends lost 6 bases and 7 bases respectively, with 16 bases between them. This CDR3 is built from 14 residues. Written as DNA, the CDR3 is TGTGCCAGCAGCACCCCGGGGGTCTGGAATGAGCAGTTCTTC. This sequence encodes CASSTPGVWNEQFF.

The CDR3 here is CASSAGPLREQFF. Written as DNA, the CDR3 is TGTGCCAGCTCGGCAGGACCTCTGCGTGAGCAGTTCTTC. The rearrangement uses TRBV18 and TRBJ2-1; D is unresolved. Germline CDR1 and CDR2: KGHSH and LQKENI. The V end was cut by 6 bases, the J end by 9 bases, with 15 bases between. The CDR3 runs to 13 residues.

The chain couples TRBV5-4 to TRBJ2-1, with TRBD1 matching over 9 bases. Germline CDR1 reads SGHNT; CDR2 reads YYREEE (reference sequence). The V and J ends lost 3 bases and 6 bases, in that order; junction bases with no gene match: 7. The CDR3 spans 15 residues. The CDR3 reads CASSSDGQGFNEQFF. In DNA form, the CDR3 reads TGTGCCAGCAGCTCTGACGGACAGGGGTTCAATGAGCAGTTCTTC.

J is TRBJ2-2 and V is TRBV4-2; 8 bases align to TRBD2. The trim removed 0 bases at V and 7 bases at J, leaving 28 bases unmatched. This CDR3 has 23 amino acids. Germline V CDR1 and CDR2: LGHNA, YNFKEQ. CDR3 in amino acids: CASSQELGPTNLPSGRRNGELFF. CDR3 nucleotide sequence: TGTGCCAGCAGCCAAGAGCTTGGGCCCACGAATCTGCCGAGCGGGAGAAGGAACGGGGAGCTGTTTTTT.

The gene calls are TRBV9 and TRBJ2-7, with D possibly TRBD1 on 5 matching bases. Germline CDR1 reads SGDLS; CDR2 reads YYNGEE. The CDR3 is 14 residues long. V was pared by 1 base and J by 1 base, with 9 bases between. The CDR3 is CASSVTGMSYEQYF. The CDR3 DNA reads as TGTGCCAGCAGCGTAACAGGAATGTCCTACGAGCAGTACTTC.

The rearrangement links TRBV5-8 to TRBJ2-6; D gene ambiguous. Germline V lookup: CDR1 SGHTS, CDR2 YDEGEE. The CDR3 length is 15 residues. Between the trimmed V and J ends, which lost 0 bases and 0 bases, there was a span of 4 bases. The CDR3 DNA sequence: TGTGCCAGCAGCTTGGAGTACTCTGGGGCCAACGTCCTGACTTTC. It translates to CASSLEYSGANVLTF.

The V and J genes are TRBV5-4 and TRBJ2-3; a possible D gene is TRBD1 (5 bases). CDR3 size: 16 residues. Trimming took 4 bases from V and 0 from J, leaving 15 bases between them. The germline V gene has CDR1 SGHNT and CDR2 YYREEE (reference sequence). This CDR3 is CASSQGPDKSTDTQYF. The DNA of the CDR3 is TGTGCCAGCAGCCAGGGCCCCGACAAGAGCACAGATACGCAGTATTTT.

The chain combines TRBV29-1 with TRBJ1-2; D remains unclear. V lost 0 bases to trimming and J lost 8 bases, with 10 bases between them. The CDR3 contains 12 residues. In germline, CDR1 is SQVTM, CDR2 ANQGSEA. CDR3 amino acids: CSVEEGRSGYTF. In nucleotides, the CDR3 is TGCAGCGTTGAAGAGGGCCGGAGCGGCTACACCTTC.

The chain joins TRBV9 to TRBJ2-3; 9 bases match TRBD2. Per germline, CDR1 SGDLS and CDR2 YYNGEE. The CDR3 extends over 16 amino acids. J lost 7 bases, V lost 1 base, and 10 bases had no gene match. The CDR3 protein is CASSVRSSGNKNTQYF. DNA for the CDR3: TGTGCCAGCAGCGTAAGGTCTAGCGGGAATAAAAATACGCAGTATTTT.

J is TRBJ2-2 and V is TRBV7-2; D is perhaps TRBD2 (5 bases). V lost 0 bases to trimming and J lost 5 bases, with 7 bases between them. Germline V gives CDR1 SGHTA, CDR2 FQGNSA. The CDR3 runs to 14 residues. The CDR3 sequence is CASSLAGSTGELFF. In DNA, the CDR3 is TGTGCCAGCAGCTTAGCAGGGAGTACCGGGGAGCTGTTTTTT.

There are a few counts of this clone. This CDR3 is CAISESAGAHGYTF. The CDR3 coding sequence is TGTGCCATCAGTGAGTCGGCGGGGGCTCATGGCTACACCTTC. The chain combines TRBV10-3 with TRBJ1-2; D is possibly TRBD1 (6 bases). CDR3 size: 14 residues. Trimming shortened V by 0 bases and J by 6 bases, and 11 bases separated the two germline ends. The germline V gene encodes CDR1 ENHRY and CDR2 SYGVKD.

This clone has a count of ten or more. The chain recombines TRBV9 with TRBJ2-3; unclear D gene. The V end lost 0 bases, the J end lost 0 bases, and 5 bases lay between the germline ends. The germline gives CDR1 SGDLS, CDR2 YYNGEE. This CDR3 is 14 amino acids long. The CDR3 region has the DNA TGTGCCAGCAGCGTAGCGATTAGCACAGATACGCAGTATTTT. Translated, it gives CASSVAISTDTQYF.